This T cell receptor beta chain appears in the sequencing data of a study of blood T cell repertoires in COVID-19. Membership in each cohort depended on participant-reported clinical history. In the 2 weeks before study entry, exposed participants met a COVID-19 case, which was PCR-confirmed or clinician-diagnosed. J lost 3 bases, V lost 6 bases, and 12 bases had no gene match. This CDR3 has 17 residues. The V gene's germline CDR1 is SGHTA and CDR2 FQGTGA. TCRdb's copy holds only in-frame clones and misses some; the assay was immunoSEQ multiplex PCR. Of about 280,000 clones listed, about four fifths are singletons. A single count supports this clone.

The TCR was taken from a middle-aged man who had been exposed to COVID-19. The chain has TRBV7-3 and TRBJ2-3; 10 bases are shared with TRBD2. The sequenced sample consisted of PBMCs or T cells enriched from blood (not recorded which). The CDR3 region has the DNA TGTGCCAGCAGGAGACGGCCCGGGACTAGCGTGACAGATACGCAGTATTTT. Translation gives CASRRRPGTSVTDTQYF.